This TCR beta chain stems from a study of blood T cell repertoires in COVID-19. The Seattle site enrolled patients during active infection and followed them longitudinally. This clone was recorded once. Clones were read by immunoSEQ multiplex PCR, and TCRdb kept only the in-frame ones, dropping some. The table lists around 360,000 clones, around 87% of them singletons. The specimen sequenced was peripheral blood. The receptor's source is a woman aged 25-40 years with COVID-19, enrolled during active disease.

CDR3 DNA: TGTGCCAGCAGTTCGCCTGTCGGGGGGACCCAGTACTTC. Its protein product is CASSSPVGGTQYF. The chain is built from TRBV2 and TRBJ2-5, with a possible D match to TRBD2 (6 bases). Trimming took 5 bases from V and 7 from J, leaving 14 bases between them. Per germline, CDR1 SNHLY and CDR2 FYNNEI. This CDR3 has 13 amino acids.